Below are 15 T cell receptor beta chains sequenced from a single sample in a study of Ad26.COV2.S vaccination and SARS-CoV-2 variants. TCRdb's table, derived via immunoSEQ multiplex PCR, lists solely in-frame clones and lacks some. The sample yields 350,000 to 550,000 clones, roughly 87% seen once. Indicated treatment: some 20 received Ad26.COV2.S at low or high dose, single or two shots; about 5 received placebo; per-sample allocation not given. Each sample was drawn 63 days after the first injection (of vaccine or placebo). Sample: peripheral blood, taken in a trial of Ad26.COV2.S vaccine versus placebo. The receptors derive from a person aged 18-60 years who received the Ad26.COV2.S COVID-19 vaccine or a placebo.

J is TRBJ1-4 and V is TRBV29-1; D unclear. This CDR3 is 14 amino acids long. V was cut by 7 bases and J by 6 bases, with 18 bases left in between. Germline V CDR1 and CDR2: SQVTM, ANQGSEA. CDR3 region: CSASLDPSDEKLFF. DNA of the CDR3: TGCAGCGCATCTTTGGACCCCTCGGATGAAAAACTGTTTTTT.

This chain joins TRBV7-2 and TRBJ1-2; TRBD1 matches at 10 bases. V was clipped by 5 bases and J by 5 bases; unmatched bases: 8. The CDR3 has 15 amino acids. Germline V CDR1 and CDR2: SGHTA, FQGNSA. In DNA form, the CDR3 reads TGTGCCAGCAGCCTGGCGGGGACAGGGGAATATGGCTACACCTTC. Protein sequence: CASSLAGTGEYGYTF. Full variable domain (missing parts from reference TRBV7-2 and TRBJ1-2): GAGVSQSPSNKVTEKGKDVELRCDPISGHTALYWYRQSLGQGLEFLIYFQGNSAPDKSGLPSDRFSAERTGGSVSTLTIQRTQQEDSAVYLCASSLAGTGEYGYTFGSGTRLTVV.

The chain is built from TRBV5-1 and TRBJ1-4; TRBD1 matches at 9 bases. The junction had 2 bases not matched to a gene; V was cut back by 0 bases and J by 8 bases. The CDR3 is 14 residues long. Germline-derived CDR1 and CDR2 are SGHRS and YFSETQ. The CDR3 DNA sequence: TGCGCCAGCAGCTTGGGACAGGGGGACGAAAAACTGTTTTTT. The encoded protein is CASSLGQGDEKLFF.

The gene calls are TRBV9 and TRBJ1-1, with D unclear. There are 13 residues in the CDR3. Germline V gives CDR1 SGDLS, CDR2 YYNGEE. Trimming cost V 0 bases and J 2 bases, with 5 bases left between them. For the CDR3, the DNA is TGTGCCAGCAGCGTAGGGATTAACACTGAAGCTTTCTTT. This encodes CASSVGINTEAFF.

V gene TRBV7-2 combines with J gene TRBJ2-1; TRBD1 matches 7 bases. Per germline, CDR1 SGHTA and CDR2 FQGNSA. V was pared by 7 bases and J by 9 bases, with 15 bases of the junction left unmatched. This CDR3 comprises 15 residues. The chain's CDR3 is CASIELQNRGSEQFF. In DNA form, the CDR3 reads TGTGCCAGCATCGAGCTTCAGAACAGGGGAAGTGAGCAGTTCTTC.

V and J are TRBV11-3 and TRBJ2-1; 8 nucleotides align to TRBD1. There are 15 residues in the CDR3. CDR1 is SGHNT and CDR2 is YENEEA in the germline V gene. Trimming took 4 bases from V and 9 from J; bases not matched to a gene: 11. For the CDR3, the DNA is TGTGCCAGCAGCTGGTTAGGGCAGGGGGCGAGTGAGCAGTTCTTC. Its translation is CASSWLGQGASEQFF.

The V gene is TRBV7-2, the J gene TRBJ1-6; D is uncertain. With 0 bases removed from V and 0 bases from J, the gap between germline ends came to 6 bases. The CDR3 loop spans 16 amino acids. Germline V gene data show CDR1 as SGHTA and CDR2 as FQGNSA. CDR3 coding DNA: TGTGCCAGCAGCTTAGCCCCGAACTCCTATAATTCACCCCTCCACTTT. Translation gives CASSLAPNSYNSPLHF.

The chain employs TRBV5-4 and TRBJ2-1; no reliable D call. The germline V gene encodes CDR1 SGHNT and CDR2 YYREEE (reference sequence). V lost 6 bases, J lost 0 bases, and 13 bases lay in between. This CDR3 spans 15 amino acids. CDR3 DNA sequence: TGTGCCAGCACCGGCACCACCAGCTCCTACAATGAGCAGTTCTTC. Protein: CASTGTTSSYNEQFF.

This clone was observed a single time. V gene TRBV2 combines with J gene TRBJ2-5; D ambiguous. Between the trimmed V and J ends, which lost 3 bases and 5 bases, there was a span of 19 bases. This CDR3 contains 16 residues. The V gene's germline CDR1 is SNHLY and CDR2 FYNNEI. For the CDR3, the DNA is TGTGCCAGCAGTGACGCCCAGAGCGCGGTAGGGGAGACCCAGTACTTC. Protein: CASSDAQSAVGETQYF.

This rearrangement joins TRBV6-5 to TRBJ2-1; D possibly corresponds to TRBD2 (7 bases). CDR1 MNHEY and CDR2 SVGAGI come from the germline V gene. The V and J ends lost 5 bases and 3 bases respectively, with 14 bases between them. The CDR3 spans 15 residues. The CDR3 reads CASSTRGGGYNEQFF. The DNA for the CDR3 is TGTGCCAGCAGTACAAGGGGGGGTGGCTACAATGAGCAGTTCTTC.

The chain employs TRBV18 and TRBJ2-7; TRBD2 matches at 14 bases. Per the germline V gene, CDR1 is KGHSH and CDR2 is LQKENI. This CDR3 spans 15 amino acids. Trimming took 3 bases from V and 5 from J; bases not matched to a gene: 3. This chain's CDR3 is CASSPSGLAGDEQYV. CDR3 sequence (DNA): TGTGCCAGCTCACCCTCGGGACTAGCGGGAGACGAGCAGTACGTC.

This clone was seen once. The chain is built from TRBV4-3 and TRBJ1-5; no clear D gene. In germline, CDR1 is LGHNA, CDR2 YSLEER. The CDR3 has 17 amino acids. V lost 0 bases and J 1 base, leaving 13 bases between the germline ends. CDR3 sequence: CASSQDLVKVSNQPQHF. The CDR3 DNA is TGCGCCAGCAGCCAAGATTTGGTAAAGGTGAGCAATCAGCCCCAGCATTTT.

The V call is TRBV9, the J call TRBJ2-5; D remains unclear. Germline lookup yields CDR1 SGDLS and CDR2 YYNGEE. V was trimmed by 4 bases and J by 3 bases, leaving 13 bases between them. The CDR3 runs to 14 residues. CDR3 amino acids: CASSPRVAEETQYF. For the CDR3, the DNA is TGTGCCAGCAGCCCTCGGGTGGCGGAAGAGACCCAGTACTTC.

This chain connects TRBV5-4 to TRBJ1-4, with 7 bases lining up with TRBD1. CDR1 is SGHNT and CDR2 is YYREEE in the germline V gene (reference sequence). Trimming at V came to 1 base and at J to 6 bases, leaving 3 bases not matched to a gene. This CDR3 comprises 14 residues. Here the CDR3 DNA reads TGTGCCAGCAGCTTGAGGGGACAGCATGAAAAACTGTTTTTT. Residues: CASSLRGQHEKLFF.

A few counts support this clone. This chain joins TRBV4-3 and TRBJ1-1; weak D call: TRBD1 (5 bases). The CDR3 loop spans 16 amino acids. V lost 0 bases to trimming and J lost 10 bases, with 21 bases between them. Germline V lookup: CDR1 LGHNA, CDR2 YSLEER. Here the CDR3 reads CASSQDSIRVPTRAFF. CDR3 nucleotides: TGCGCCAGCAGCCAAGATTCCATCAGGGTTCCGACTAGAGCTTTCTTT.